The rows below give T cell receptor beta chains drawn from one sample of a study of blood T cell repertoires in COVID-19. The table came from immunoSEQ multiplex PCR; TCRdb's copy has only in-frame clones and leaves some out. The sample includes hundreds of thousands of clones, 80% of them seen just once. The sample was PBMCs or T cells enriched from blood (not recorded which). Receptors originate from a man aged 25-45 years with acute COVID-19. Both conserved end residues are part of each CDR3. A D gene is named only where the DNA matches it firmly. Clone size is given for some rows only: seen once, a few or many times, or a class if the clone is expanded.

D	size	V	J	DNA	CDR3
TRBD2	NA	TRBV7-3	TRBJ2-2	TGTGCCAGCAGCTTAACGCGGGCAGCGGGGGGATCGGGGACCGGGGAGCTGTTTTTT	CASSLTRAAGGSGTGELFF
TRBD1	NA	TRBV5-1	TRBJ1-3	TGCGCCAGCAGCTCGGGCGACAGGGACACTGGAAACACCATATATTTT	CASSSGDRDTGNTIYF
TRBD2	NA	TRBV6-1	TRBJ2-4	TGTGCCAGCAGTGCCATGGGCCGGGAGGGAGCCAAAAACATTCAGTACTTC	CASSAMGREGAKNIQYF
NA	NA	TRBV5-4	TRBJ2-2	TGTGCCAGCAGCACACAGGGATCCGGGGAGCTGTTTTTT	CASSTQGSGELFF
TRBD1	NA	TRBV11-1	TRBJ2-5	TGTGCCAGCAGCTTACACACAGGGGGGTTTGAGACCCAGTACTTC	CASSLHTGGFETQYF
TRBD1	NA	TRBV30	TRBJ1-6	TGTGCCTGGAGTGGGGACAGTATTCCCTATAATTCACCCCTCCACTTT	CAWSGDSIPYNSPLHF
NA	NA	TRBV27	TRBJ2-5	TGTGCCAGCAGGAGTAGCGGCCTGGGGGAGACCCAGTACTTC	CASRSSGLGETQYF
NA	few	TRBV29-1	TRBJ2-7	TGCAGCGTTAAGGGGGACCGGGAGCAGTACTTC	CSVKGDREQYF
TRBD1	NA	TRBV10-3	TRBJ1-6	TGTGCCGCCGGGACAGGCGTCAATTCACCCCTCCACTTT	CAAGTGVNSPLHF
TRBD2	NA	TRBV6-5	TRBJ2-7	TGTGCCAGCAGTTCACCCACACTAGCGGGCTACGAGCAGTACTTC	CASSSPTLAGYEQYF
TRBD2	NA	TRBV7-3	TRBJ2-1	TGTGCCAGCAGCCGGGACCCCCGGGGGGCCTACAATGAGCAGTTCTTC	CASSRDPRGAYNEQFF
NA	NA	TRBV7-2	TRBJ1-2	TGTGCCAGCAGCTTAGTTCTCCTCGGCTACACCTTC	CASSLVLLGYTF
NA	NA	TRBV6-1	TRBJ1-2	TGTGCCAGCAGTGAGGGCCGGGGATTTACCCCCGGCTACACCTTC	CASSEGRGFTPGYTF
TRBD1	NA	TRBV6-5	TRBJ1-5	TGTGCCAGCAGTAAGACAGGGGGCAATCAGCCCCAGCATTTT	CASSKTGGNQPQHF
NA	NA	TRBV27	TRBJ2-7	TGTGCCAGCAGTACCTACAGAAGGGGCTCCTACGAGCAGTACTTC	CASSTYRRGSYEQYF
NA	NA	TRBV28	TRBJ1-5	TGTGCCAGCAATTCAGGGAATCAGCCCCAGCATTTT	CASNSGNQPQHF